These 7 T cell receptor beta chains originate from one sample sequenced in a study of cytomegalovirus exposure and HLA in healthy donors. The study ran its PCR with 60 Vbeta and 13 Jbeta primers. The method was immunoSEQ multiplex PCR; TCRdb's version includes in-frame clones alone and lacks a portion of them. The sample gives about 130,000 clones, over 9.5% of which show up once; just over 4.5% is in the top ten. The sequenced sample was PBMCs. The receptors here all came from a woman in her late teens or twenties in good health and CMV-seropositive.

This sequence joins TRBV5-4 and TRBJ1-1, with 9 bases lining up with TRBD1. CDR1 SGHNT and CDR2 YYREEE come from the germline V gene (reference sequence). This CDR3 has 16 amino acids. J lost 1 base, V lost 0 bases, and 4 bases had no gene match. The CDR3 protein is CASSLAGQGSNTEAFF. The CDR3 region has the DNA TGTGCCAGCAGCTTGGCAGGACAGGGGTCGAACACTGAAGCTTTCTTT.

V and J are TRBV7-6 and TRBJ1-4, with 7 bases matching TRBD1. The ends lost 5 bases at V and 3 bases at J; junction bases unmatched: 9. Germline V gene data show CDR1 as SGHVS and CDR2 as FNYEAQ. This CDR3 contains 16 residues. CDR3 loop: CASSPPGTGANEKLFF. CDR3 nucleotide sequence: TGTGCCAGCAGCCCTCCGGGAACAGGGGCTAATGAAAAACTGTTTTTT.

This clone has only a few counts. The gene calls are TRBV7-3 and TRBJ1-1; no reliable D call. Per the germline V gene, CDR1 is SGHTA and CDR2 is FQGTGA. This CDR3 is built from 13 residues. The V end was cut by 1 base, the J end by 4 bases, with 7 bases between. Written as DNA, the CDR3 is TGTGCCAGCAGCTTAATAGGGAGCACTGAAGCTTTCTTT. Translated, it gives CASSLIGSTEAFF.

This sequence joins TRBV27 and TRBJ1-2; 7 nucleotides line up with TRBD1. V lost 1 base, J lost 6 bases, and 5 bases stayed unmatched. Per the germline V gene, CDR1 is MNHEY and CDR2 is SMNVEV (reference sequence). This CDR3 contains 14 residues. The CDR3 loop is CASSLLGGSDGYTF. In DNA, the CDR3 is TGTGCCAGCAGTTTATTAGGGGGCTCTGATGGCTACACCTTC.

This clone was found a few times. The chain carries TRBV7-2 and TRBJ2-7; 10 nucleotides align to TRBD2. This CDR3 spans 14 amino acids. V dropped 3 bases and J dropped 4; count of bases not matched to a gene: 3. Germline CDR1 is SGHTA and CDR2 is FQGNSA. CDR3 protein: CASSLTSGSYEQYF. DNA of the CDR3: TGTGCCAGCAGCTTGACTAGCGGGTCTTACGAGCAGTACTTC.

This clone occurred a few times. Different DNA sequences within this sample yield the same CDR3. The genes are TRBV5-6 and TRBJ2-5; 11 bases line up with TRBD2. Germline CDR1 and CDR2: SGHDT and YYEEEE. V trimming: 4 bases; J trimming: 5 bases; junction bases outside the gene matches: 7. The CDR3 covers 15 residues. The CDR3 DNA reads TGTGCCAGCAGCCTGGGACTAGCGGCGGCCGAGACCCAGTACTTC. It specifies CASSLGLAAAETQYF.

This clone was picked up a small number of times. The chain is built from TRBV4-3 and TRBJ2-1; D call uncertain. The CDR3 covers 15 residues. The V end lost 0 bases, the J end lost 0 bases, and 6 bases lay between the germline ends. CDR1 is LGHNA and CDR2 is YSLEER in the germline V gene. In DNA form, the CDR3 reads TGCGCCAGCAGCCAAGATCTAAGCTCCTACAATGAGCAGTTCTTC. Its protein is CASSQDLSSYNEQFF.